This passage covers 4 T cell receptor beta chains from one sample sequenced in a study of identical twins. TCRdb re-derived calls from the 5' RACE reads in MiXCR, one entry per CDR3 protein. The table shows hundreds of thousands of distinct CDR3 sequences, with about 24% occurring only once. This sample was shared with a second study, whose subject was T cells expressing NK-cell markers.

Input material: CD4+ T cells sorted from blood. These receptors originate from a woman between 18 and 29 years old in good health.

The V call is TRBV30, the J call TRBJ2-3; the match to TRBD2 covers 10 bases. The length of the CDR3 is 15 residues. Germline CDR1 and CDR2: GTSNPN and SVGIG (reference sequence). V gave up 1 base and J gave up 6 bases; unmatched junction bases: 7. CDR3 sequence: CAWSALAGVEDTQYF. Written as DNA, the CDR3 is TGTGCCTGGAGTGCGCTAGCGGGAGTCGAGGATACGCAGTATTTT.

This clonotype was seen more than once but under ten times. The rearrangement uses TRBV5-5 and TRBJ2-7; unclear D gene. The germline V gene has CDR1 SGHKS and CDR2 YYEKEE (reference sequence). This CDR3 has 10 residues. V lost 1 base and J lost 5, with 1 base in between. The CDR3 DNA sequence: TGTGCCAGCAGCTTGCACGAGCAGTACTTC. Translating gives CASSLHEQYF.

This chain links TRBV28 with TRBJ2-1, with a tentative D call TRBD1 (5 bases). The germline V gene has CDR1 MDHEN and CDR2 SYDVKM. The CDR3 extends over 15 amino acids. V lost 3 bases and J 4 bases, leaving 13 bases between the germline ends. CDR3 DNA: TGTGCCAGCAGTTTGGGCGACAGATCTTACAATGAGCAGTTCTTC. Translating gives CASSLGDRSYNEQFF.

This clonotype was seen a few times. The rearrangement uses TRBV6-5 and TRBJ1-1; maybe TRBD1 (5 bases). Trimming removed 1 base from V and 10 bases from J, with 19 bases in between. Germline assignment: CDR1 MNHEY and CDR2 SVGAGI. The length of the CDR3 is 15 residues. CDR3 residues: CASSYLGTGGRGAFF. CDR3 nucleotide sequence: TGTGCCAGCAGTTACTTAGGTACAGGTGGGAGGGGAGCTTTCTTT.